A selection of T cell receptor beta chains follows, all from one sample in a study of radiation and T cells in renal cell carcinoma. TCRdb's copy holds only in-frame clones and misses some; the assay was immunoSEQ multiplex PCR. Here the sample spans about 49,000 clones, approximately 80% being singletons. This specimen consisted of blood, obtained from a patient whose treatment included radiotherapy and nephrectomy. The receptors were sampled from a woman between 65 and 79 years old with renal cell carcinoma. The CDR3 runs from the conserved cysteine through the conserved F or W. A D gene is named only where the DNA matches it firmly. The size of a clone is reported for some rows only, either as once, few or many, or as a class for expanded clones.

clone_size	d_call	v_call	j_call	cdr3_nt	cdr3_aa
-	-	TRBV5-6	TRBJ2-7	TGTGCCAGCAGCTTTATGGACGGACCACACGAGCAGTACTTC	CASSFMDGPHEQYF
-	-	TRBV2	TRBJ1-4	TGTGCCAGCAGTACGGGGATTGGAGAAAAACTGTTTTTT	CASSTGIGEKLFF
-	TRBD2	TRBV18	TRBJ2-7	TGTGCCAGCTCACCGAACAGCGGGAGCTCCTACGAGCAGTACTTC	CASSPNSGSSYEQYF
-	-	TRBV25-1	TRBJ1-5	TGTGCCAGCAGTGGGGCCAGCTATAGCAATCAGCCCCAGCATTTT	CASSGASYSNQPQHF
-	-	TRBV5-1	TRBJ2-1	TGCGCCAGCAGCTTCAGGACTCCTGGGTACAATGAGCAGTTCTTC	CASSFRTPGYNEQFF
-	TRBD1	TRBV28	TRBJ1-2	TGTGCCAGCAGTCCCTTTACGGGACAGCATGGCTACACCTTC	CASSPFTGQHGYTF
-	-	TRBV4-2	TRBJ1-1	TGTGCCAGCAGCCAAGTTGATCATTTTGAAGCTTTCTTT	CASSQVDHFEAFF
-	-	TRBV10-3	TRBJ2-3	TGTGCCATCAGGGATAGCGGCACAGATACGCAGTATTTT	CAIRDSGTDTQYF
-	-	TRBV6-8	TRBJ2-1	TGTGCCAGCAGTTCACCCCATGAGCAGTTCTTC	CASSSPHEQFF
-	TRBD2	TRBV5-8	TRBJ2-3	TGTGCCAGCAGCTTGTGGACTAGCGGCAGCACAGATACGCAGTATTTT	CASSLWTSGSTDTQYF
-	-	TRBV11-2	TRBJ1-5	TGTGCCAGCAGCCCCCGGACAGAGGGTGGTTCCCAGCATTTT	CASSPRTEGGSQHF
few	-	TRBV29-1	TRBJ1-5	TGCAGCGTCCAAGATCAGCCCCAGCATTTT	CSVQDQPQHF
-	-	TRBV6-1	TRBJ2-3	TGTGCCAGCAGTAAATCTTCAACTGGGGACCATACGCAGTATTTT	CASSKSSTGDHTQYF
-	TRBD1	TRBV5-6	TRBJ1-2	TGTGCCAGCAGCCCGACGGGACAGAACTATGGCTACACCTTC	CASSPTGQNYGYTF
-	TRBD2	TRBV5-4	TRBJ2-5	TGTGCCAGCAGCTTGTATGCTAGCGGGTACCAAGAGACCCAGTACTTC	CASSLYASGYQETQYF
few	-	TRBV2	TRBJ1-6	TGTGCCAGCAGTGTCAGGGGCTTTGGTTCACCCCTCCACTTT	CASSVRGFGSPLHF
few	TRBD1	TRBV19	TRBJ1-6	TGTGCCAGTAGTGAGGACAGGGGGTCATATTCACCCCTCCACTTT	CASSEDRGSYSPLHF
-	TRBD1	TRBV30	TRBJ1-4	TGTGCCTGGAATGCAGGGACAGGGTATGAAAAACTGTTTTTT	CAWNAGTGYEKLFF
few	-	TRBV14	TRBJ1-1	TGTGCCAGCAGCCAAGCTATCCCGAACACTGAAGCTTTCTTT	CASSQAIPNTEAFF
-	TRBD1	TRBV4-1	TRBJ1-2	TGCGCCAGCAGCCAAGGGACAGGGGACGGCTACACCTTC	CASSQGTGDGYTF
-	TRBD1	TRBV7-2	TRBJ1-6	TGTGCCAGCAGCTTATGGGACAGTTCACCCCTCCACTTT	CASSLWDSSPLHF
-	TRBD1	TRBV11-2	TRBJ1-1	TGTGCCAGCAGTCGGGACAGGGGAGAAGCTTTCTTT	CASSRDRGEAFF
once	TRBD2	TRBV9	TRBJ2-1	TGTGCCAGCAGCGTGGGACTAGCGGGGGAGGCAGGGCAGTTCTTC	CASSVGLAGEAGQFF
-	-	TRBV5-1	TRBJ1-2	TGCGCCAGCAGCTTGTCACAGGATGGTGGCTACACCTTC	CASSLSQDGGYTF
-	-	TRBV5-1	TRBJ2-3	TGCGCCAGCAGCTTAGGGGTATTTAGCACAGATACGCAGTATTTT	CASSLGVFSTDTQYF
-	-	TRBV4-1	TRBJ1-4	TGCGCCAGCAGCCAAGACAGGGTGACTAATGAAAAACTGTTTTTT	CASSQDRVTNEKLFF
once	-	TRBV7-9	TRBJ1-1	TGTGCCAGCAGCGTACCTGGGGGGAACACTGAAGCTTTCTTT	CASSVPGGNTEAFF
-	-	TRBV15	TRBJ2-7	TGTGCCACCAGCAGAGAATACGGCGGGAACTACGAGCAGTACTTC	CATSREYGGNYEQYF